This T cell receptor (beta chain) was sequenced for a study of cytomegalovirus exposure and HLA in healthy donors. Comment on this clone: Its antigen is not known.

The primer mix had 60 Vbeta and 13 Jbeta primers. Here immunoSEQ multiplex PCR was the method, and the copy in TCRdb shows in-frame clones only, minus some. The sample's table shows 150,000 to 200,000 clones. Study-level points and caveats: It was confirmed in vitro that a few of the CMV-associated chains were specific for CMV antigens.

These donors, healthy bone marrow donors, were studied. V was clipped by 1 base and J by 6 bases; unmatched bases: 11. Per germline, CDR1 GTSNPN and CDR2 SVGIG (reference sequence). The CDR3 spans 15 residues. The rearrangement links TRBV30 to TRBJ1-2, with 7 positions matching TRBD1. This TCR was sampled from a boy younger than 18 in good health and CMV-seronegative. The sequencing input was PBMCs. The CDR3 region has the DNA TGTGCCTGGAGTGGTACCCTGACAGGGATAAATGGCTACACCTTC. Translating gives CAWSGTLTGINGYTF.